This is a list of T cell receptor beta chains from one sample in a study of tumor-infiltrating lymphocytes in oesophageal squamous cell carcinoma. TCRdb reanalysed the PCR reads using MiXCR and keeps one entry per CDR3 protein. There are about 20,000 distinct CDR3 sequences in the sample; roughly two fifths occur only once, and roughly a sixth lies in the top ten. The sequencing input was normal esophageal tissue next to the tumor. All receptors derive from a female donor with esophageal squamous cell carcinoma. The CDR3 runs from the conserved cysteine through the conserved F or W. D genes are given only for firm matches. A row's size may be missing; if present it is once, few, many or a size class.

J: TRBJ1-1
V: TRBV7-8
D: TRBD1
size: medium-sized
CDR3: CASSTDRGLTEAFF
DNA: TGTGCCAGCAGCACAGACAGGGGGCTCACTGAAGCTTTCTTT

J: TRBJ2-5
V: TRBV7-2
D: TRBD2
size: NA
CDR3: CASSWRVAGGGETQYF
DNA: TGTGCCAGCAGCTGGCGAGTGGCGGGAGGCGGTGAGACCCAGTACTTC

J: TRBJ2-4
V: TRBV6-2/TRBV6-3
D: TRBD2
size: NA
CDR3: CASSPGQTSGGYQETQYF
DNA: TGTGCCAGCAGCCCAGGCCAGACTAGCGGGGGTTACCAAGAGACTCAGTACTTC

J: TRBJ2-1
V: TRBV7-2
D: NA
size: NA
CDR3: CASSLGTGRGNEQFF
DNA: TGTGCCAGCAGCTTAGGGACAGGGAGGGGCAATGAGCAGTTCTTC

J: TRBJ2-2
V: TRBV24-1
D: NA
size: NA
CDR3: CATATLGPDNTGELFF
DNA: TGTGCCACCGCCACACTGGGCCCTGATAACACCGGGGAGCTGTTTTTT

J: TRBJ2-1
V: TRBV6-4
D: TRBD1
size: once
CDR3: CASSDQGQGTYNEQFF
DNA: TGTGCCAGCAGTGACCAGGGACAGGGAACCTACAATGAGCAGTTCTTC

J: TRBJ1-2
V: TRBV11-3
D: TRBD1
size: many
CDR3: CASSRGRGLDYGYTF
DNA: TGTGCCAGCAGCAGGGGGAGGGGGCTGGACTATGGCTACACCTTC

J: TRBJ2-7
V: TRBV19
D: NA
size: few
CDR3: CATRGQEFKGGPSEQYF
DNA: TGTGCCACCAGAGGGCAGGAATTCAAGGGTGGGCCCTCCGAGCAGTACTTC

J: TRBJ2-2
V: TRBV5-4
D: TRBD2
size: NA
CDR3: CASSPGLAGVDTGELFF
DNA: TGTGCCAGCAGCCCGGGACTAGCGGGGGTTGACACCGGGGAGCTGTTTTTT

J: TRBJ1-4
V: TRBV15
D: NA
size: few
CDR3: CATRQNRDEKLFF
DNA: TGTGCCACCAGGCAGAACCGAGATGAAAAACTGTTTTTT

J: TRBJ2-3
V: TRBV7-3
D: TRBD2
size: few
CDR3: CASSLTATSGSGTDTQYF
DNA: TGTGCCAGCAGCTTAACAGCGACTAGCGGGAGTGGGACAGATACGCAGTATTTT

J: TRBJ1-1
V: TRBV7-2
D: NA
size: NA
CDR3: CASSYRGRAFF
DNA: TGTGCCAGCAGTTATCGGGGGAGGGCTTTCTTT

J: TRBJ2-2
V: TRBV7-3
D: TRBD1
size: medium-sized
CDR3: CASSAQGVGELFF
DNA: TGTGCCAGCAGCGCCCAGGGGGTAGGGGAGCTGTTTTTT

J: TRBJ2-5
V: TRBV7-6
D: NA
size: many
CDR3: CASSLEVGLRPQETQYF
DNA: TGTGCCAGCAGCTTAGAGGTTGGGCTACGGCCCCAAGAGACCCAGTACTTC

J: TRBJ2-2
V: TRBV12-3/TRBV12-4
D: NA
size: medium-sized
CDR3: CASSFQGMNTGELFF
DNA: TGTGCCAGCAGTTTTCAGGGAATGAACACCGGGGAGCTGTTTTTT

J: TRBJ2-6
V: TRBV6-5
D: TRBD1
size: NA
CDR3: CATRGMLAVGANVLTF
DNA: TGTGCCACCAGGGGGATGCTTGCCGTTGGGGCCAACGTCCTGACTTTC

J: TRBJ2-1
V: TRBV6-1
D: TRBD1
size: medium-sized
CDR3: CASRPRARQGNNEQFF
DNA: TGTGCCAGCAGACCCCGGGCGAGACAGGGCAACAATGAGCAGTTCTTC

J: TRBJ2-1
V: TRBV7-6
D: TRBD2
size: NA
CDR3: CASSSFRGTSGNNEQFF
DNA: TGTGCCAGCAGCTCTTTTAGGGGGACTAGCGGGAACAATGAGCAGTTCTTC

J: TRBJ2-5
V: TRBV7-7
D: NA
size: medium-sized
CDR3: CASSLLAWETQYF
DNA: TGTGCTAGCAGCTTATTAGCCTGGGAGACCCAGTACTTC

J: TRBJ2-7
V: TRBV4-3
D: NA
size: NA
CDR3: CASSQGWRVRVTDTQYF
DNA: TGCGCCAGCAGCCAAGGTTGGCGAGTGAGGGTCACAGATACGCAGTACTTC

J: TRBJ1-2
V: TRBV6-1
D: NA
size: many
CDR3: CASSSGGGARGYTF
DNA: TGTGCCAGCAGCTCAGGAGGGGGGGCGCGGGGCTACACCTTC

J: TRBJ2-3
V: TRBV28
D: NA
size: NA
CDR3: CASSLQGGGTGTDTQYF
DNA: TGTGCCAGCAGTTTACAGGGGGGCGGGACGGGCACAGATACGCAGTATTTT

J: TRBJ1-2
V: TRBV12-3/TRBV12-4
D: TRBD1
size: medium-sized
CDR3: CASSPGQGYGYTF
DNA: TGTGCCAGCAGTCCGGGACAGGGCTATGGCTACACCTTC

J: TRBJ2-7
V: TRBV7-4
D: NA
size: NA
CDR3: CASSLAWGEQYF
DNA: TGTGCCAGCAGCTTAGCGTGGGGTGAGCAGTACTTC

J: TRBJ2-5
V: TRBV4-1
D: NA
size: many
CDR3: CASRRGPQETQYF
DNA: TGCGCCAGCAGAAGGGGACCCCAAGAGACCCAGTACTTC

J: TRBJ2-2
V: TRBV7-8
D: TRBD2
size: NA
CDR3: CASSPLAGFNTGELFF
DNA: TGTGCCAGCAGCCCTCTAGCGGGATTCAACACCGGGGAGCTGTTTTTT

J: TRBJ1-1
V: TRBV5-5
D: NA
size: many
CDR3: CASSLQSGNTEAFF
DNA: TGTGCCAGCAGCTTACAATCGGGGAACACTGAAGCTTTCTTT

J: TRBJ2-2
V: TRBV28
D: NA
size: many
CDR3: CASSGQENTGELFF
DNA: TGTGCCAGCTCTGGGCAGGAAAACACCGGGGAGCTGTTTTTT

J: TRBJ1-5
V: TRBV27
D: NA
size: few
CDR3: CASSLFQGSNQPQHF
DNA: TGTGCCAGCAGTTTATTCCAGGGTTCCAATCAGCCCCAGCATTTT

J: TRBJ2-2
V: TRBV5-4
D: NA
size: many
CDR3: CASSLVGGGAWNTGELFF
DNA: TGTGCCAGCAGCCTAGTGGGGGGGGGGGCGTGGAACACCGGGGAGCTGTTTTTT

J: TRBJ2-1
V: TRBV11-2
D: NA
size: NA
CDR3: CASSLDYLNEQFF
DNA: TGTGCCAGCAGCTTAGACTACCTCAATGAGCAGTTCTTC

J: TRBJ1-4
V: TRBV12-3/TRBV12-4
D: NA
size: NA
CDR3: CASSPWTVSEEKLFF
DNA: TGTGCCAGCAGTCCCTGGACCGTCTCAGAAGAAAAACTGTTTTTT

J: TRBJ1-5
V: TRBV6-1
D: NA
size: many
CDR3: CASRRISGQPQHF
DNA: TGTGCCAGCAGGAGAATCTCAGGACAGCCCCAGCATTTT

J: TRBJ2-3
V: TRBV27
D: NA
size: NA
CDR3: CASSLRRSTDTQYF
DNA: TGTGCCAGCAGTTTACGGCGGAGCACAGATACGCAGTATTTT

J: TRBJ2-1
V: TRBV7-8
D: NA
size: NA
CDR3: CASSTQTITYNEQFF
DNA: TGTGCCAGCAGCACCCAGACAATTACCTACAATGAGCAGTTCTTC

J: TRBJ2-6
V: TRBV11-2
D: NA
size: many
CDR3: CASSLYAGGSGANVLTF
DNA: TGTGCCAGCAGCTTATACGCAGGGGGGTCAGGGGCCAACGTCCTGACTTTC

J: TRBJ1-6
V: TRBV20-1
D: NA
size: NA
CDR3: CSARGLARSYEQYF
DNA: TGCAGTGCTAGGGGACTAGCACGCTCCTACGAGCAGTACTTT

J: TRBJ2-1
V: TRBV9
D: NA
size: few
CDR3: CASSVSPRSDNEQFF
DNA: TGTGCCAGCAGCGTAAGCCCTCGAAGCGACAATGAGCAGTTCTTC

J: TRBJ2-1
V: TRBV12-3/TRBV12-4
D: TRBD2
size: NA
CDR3: CASSTIRGGISGAVIYNEQFF
DNA: TGTGCCAGCAGTACGATTAGAGGGGGAATTAGCGGGGCAGTAATCTACAATGAGCAGTTCTTC

J: TRBJ1-5
V: TRBV28
D: NA
size: medium-sized
CDR3: CASSLYPHQSNQPQHF
DNA: TGTGCCAGCAGTTTATATCCCCATCAGAGCAATCAGCCCCAGCATTTT

J: TRBJ2-1
V: TRBV11-3
D: TRBD1
size: NA
CDR3: CASSGQGTGYNEQFF
DNA: TGTGCCAGCAGCGGACAGGGGACGGGATACAATGAGCAGTTCTTC

J: TRBJ2-7
V: TRBV28
D: NA
size: many
CDR3: CASSLAAGSSYEQYF
DNA: TGTGCCAGCAGCCTAGCCGCCGGAAGCTCCTACGAGCAGTACTTC